The rows below give T cell receptor beta chains drawn from one sample of a study of Ad26.COV2.S vaccination and SARS-CoV-2 variants. The repertoire was sequenced with immunoSEQ multiplex PCR; TCRdb's copy has only in-frame clones and lacks some. The sample consists of about 680,000 clones, 70% to 90% of them appearing once. This material consisted of peripheral blood, taken in a trial of Ad26.COV2.S vaccine versus placebo. Receptors originate from a person between 18 and 59 years old who received the Ad26.COV2.S COVID-19 vaccine or a placebo. The CDR3 runs from the conserved cysteine through the conserved F or W. The order of the fields is CDR3 length, V gene, clone size, J gene, D gene, CDR3 DNA, CDR3 protein. The D gene is left open where the match is weak. Rows may omit the clone size; those that give it use once, few, many or a size class.

cdr3_length: 18; v_call: TRBV9; clone_size: .; j_call: TRBJ2-7; d_call: .; cdr3_nt: TGTGCCAGCAGCGTTGCTTCGGGTCGGTTTCAGGGAAGGAACGAGCAGTACTTC; cdr3_aa: CASSVASGRFQGRNEQYF
cdr3_length: 16; v_call: TRBV7-9; clone_size: .; j_call: TRBJ2-1; d_call: .; cdr3_nt: TGTGCCAGCAGCTTATTAGGCGGGGAACGTTACAATGAGCAGTTCTTC; cdr3_aa: CASSLLGGERYNEQFF
cdr3_length: 13; v_call: TRBV5-4; clone_size: .; j_call: TRBJ1-2; d_call: .; cdr3_nt: TGTGCCAGCAGCTTGACGGGGGCGAAAAGCTACACCTTC; cdr3_aa: CASSLTGAKSYTF
cdr3_length: 14; v_call: TRBV15; clone_size: .; j_call: TRBJ1-5; d_call: .; cdr3_nt: TGTGCCACCAGCACCCGGGGGCGCAATCAGCCCCAGCATTTT; cdr3_aa: CATSTRGRNQPQHF
cdr3_length: 14; v_call: TRBV30; clone_size: .; j_call: TRBJ1-5; d_call: .; cdr3_nt: TGTGCCTGGGGGCCCCGACAGAGCAATCAGCCCCAGCATTTT; cdr3_aa: CAWGPRQSNQPQHF
cdr3_length: 15; v_call: TRBV7-2; clone_size: .; j_call: TRBJ2-7; d_call: .; cdr3_nt: TGTGCCAGCAGCCCAGTTAGCGGCCAAGCCTACGAGCAGTACTTC; cdr3_aa: CASSPVSGQAYEQYF
cdr3_length: 12; v_call: TRBV7-9; clone_size: .; j_call: TRBJ1-4; d_call: .; cdr3_nt: TGTGCCAGCAGCTTAGGGGTGGAGAAACTGTTTTTT; cdr3_aa: CASSLGVEKLFF
cdr3_length: 14; v_call: TRBV19; clone_size: few; j_call: TRBJ1-5; d_call: TRBD1; cdr3_nt: TGTGCCAGTAGTTATACAGGGGGCAGTAAGCCCCAGCATTTT; cdr3_aa: CASSYTGGSKPQHF
cdr3_length: 13; v_call: TRBV2; clone_size: .; j_call: TRBJ1-3; d_call: .; cdr3_nt: TGTGCCAGCACGGTCAGCTCTGGAAACACCATATATTTT; cdr3_aa: CASTVSSGNTIYF
cdr3_length: 14; v_call: TRBV5-4; clone_size: .; j_call: TRBJ1-6; d_call: .; cdr3_nt: TGTGCCAGCAGCTTGGGAAACTATAATTCACCCCTCCACTTT; cdr3_aa: CASSLGNYNSPLHF
cdr3_length: 13; v_call: TRBV7-9; clone_size: .; j_call: TRBJ1-1; d_call: .; cdr3_nt: TGTGCCAGCAGCTCTCAGGGGAACACTGAAGCTTTCTTT; cdr3_aa: CASSSQGNTEAFF
cdr3_length: 11; v_call: TRBV20-1; clone_size: .; j_call: TRBJ2-1; d_call: .; cdr3_nt: TGCAGTGCTAGTACCGAGCTGAAGCAGTTCTTC; cdr3_aa: CSASTELKQFF
cdr3_length: 14; v_call: TRBV7-2; clone_size: .; j_call: TRBJ2-3; d_call: TRBD2; cdr3_nt: TGTGCCAGCCTCGGACTAGCGGGGGCAGATACGCAGTATTTT; cdr3_aa: CASLGLAGADTQYF
cdr3_length: 15; v_call: TRBV6-1; clone_size: .; j_call: TRBJ2-7; d_call: TRBD1; cdr3_nt: TGTGCCAGCAGTGACCGGGACAGCCGGGCCTACGAGCAGTACTTC; cdr3_aa: CASSDRDSRAYEQYF
cdr3_length: 14; v_call: TRBV11-3; clone_size: .; j_call: TRBJ2-7; d_call: .; cdr3_nt: TGTGCCAGCAGCTCCCGGGCCCCCTCCTACGAGCAGTACTTC; cdr3_aa: CASSSRAPSYEQYF
cdr3_length: 13; v_call: TRBV12-3/TRBV12-4; clone_size: .; j_call: TRBJ2-1; d_call: .; cdr3_nt: TGTGCCAGCAGCTCCGGCGGGCGAGGTGAGCAGTTCTTC; cdr3_aa: CASSSGGRGEQFF
cdr3_length: 14; v_call: TRBV11-2; clone_size: .; j_call: TRBJ2-3; d_call: .; cdr3_nt: TGTGCCAGCAGCTTAGCGCCCCAGTTGGATACGCAGTATTTT; cdr3_aa: CASSLAPQLDTQYF
cdr3_length: 14; v_call: TRBV20-1; clone_size: .; j_call: TRBJ1-4; d_call: .; cdr3_nt: TGCAGTGCTAGTGACGGGCTGACTAATGAAAAACTGTTTTTT; cdr3_aa: CSASDGLTNEKLFF
cdr3_length: 14; v_call: TRBV3-1/TRBV3-2; clone_size: .; j_call: TRBJ2-3; d_call: .; cdr3_nt: TGTGCCAGCAGCTACTTCGGGGGGCCAGATACGCAGTATTTT; cdr3_aa: CASSYFGGPDTQYF
cdr3_length: 15; v_call: TRBV6-5; clone_size: .; j_call: TRBJ2-2; d_call: TRBD1; cdr3_nt: TGTGCCAGCAGTTTAACCGGGACAGACACCGGGGAGCTGTTTTTT; cdr3_aa: CASSLTGTDTGELFF
cdr3_length: 16; v_call: TRBV18; clone_size: .; j_call: TRBJ2-7; d_call: TRBD2; cdr3_nt: TGTGCCAGCTCCCCAGGGGCTAGCGGGAGCTCCTACGAGCAGTACTTC; cdr3_aa: CASSPGASGSSYEQYF
cdr3_length: 14; v_call: TRBV18; clone_size: .; j_call: TRBJ2-1; d_call: .; cdr3_nt: TGTGCCAGCTCACCACAAGGACTCCCTAATGAGCAGTTCTTC; cdr3_aa: CASSPQGLPNEQFF
cdr3_length: 12; v_call: TRBV20-1; clone_size: .; j_call: TRBJ2-7; d_call: .; cdr3_nt: TGCAGTGCTAGTGGGAGCGGGTACGAGCAGTACTTC; cdr3_aa: CSASGSGYEQYF
cdr3_length: 12; v_call: TRBV29-1; clone_size: .; j_call: TRBJ1-1; d_call: .; cdr3_nt: TGCAGCGTTGCCTCAGGGTCTAGTGAAGCTTTCTTT; cdr3_aa: CSVASGSSEAFF
cdr3_length: 14; v_call: TRBV10-3; clone_size: .; j_call: TRBJ2-1; d_call: TRBD2; cdr3_nt: TGTGCCATCAGTCGCGGGAGGGGCGACAATGAGCAGTTCTTC; cdr3_aa: CAISRGRGDNEQFF
cdr3_length: 13; v_call: TRBV18; clone_size: .; j_call: TRBJ1-5; d_call: TRBD1; cdr3_nt: TGTGCCAGCACCGGACAGGCCAATCAGCCCCAGCATTTT; cdr3_aa: CASTGQANQPQHF
cdr3_length: 15; v_call: TRBV6-4; clone_size: .; j_call: TRBJ2-1; d_call: TRBD2; cdr3_nt: TGTGCCAGCAGGCTACTAGCGGGGCCATACAATGAGCAGTTCTTC; cdr3_aa: CASRLLAGPYNEQFF
cdr3_length: 13; v_call: TRBV5-4; clone_size: .; j_call: TRBJ2-7; d_call: TRBD1; cdr3_nt: TGTGCCAGCAGGGGGGACAGGGAGCACGAGCAGTACTTC; cdr3_aa: CASRGDREHEQYF
cdr3_length: 16; v_call: TRBV4-3; clone_size: .; j_call: TRBJ1-6; d_call: TRBD1; cdr3_nt: TGCGCCAGCAGCCAAGCCTCGGACAGGCCGAGTTCACCCCTCCACTTT; cdr3_aa: CASSQASDRPSSPLHF
cdr3_length: 11; v_call: TRBV6-2/TRBV6-3; clone_size: .; j_call: TRBJ1-2; d_call: .; cdr3_nt: TGTGCCAGCAGTTACGGGATCGGCTACACCTTC; cdr3_aa: CASSYGIGYTF
cdr3_length: 14; v_call: TRBV6-5; clone_size: .; j_call: TRBJ1-2; d_call: .; cdr3_nt: TGTGCCAGCAATCCGGGAGGGCGGACCTATGGCTACACCTTC; cdr3_aa: CASNPGGRTYGYTF
cdr3_length: 13; v_call: TRBV4-3; clone_size: .; j_call: TRBJ2-1; d_call: .; cdr3_nt: TGCGCCAGCAGCCAAGAGTCCTACAATGAGCAGTTCTTC; cdr3_aa: CASSQESYNEQFF
cdr3_length: 15; v_call: TRBV5-1; clone_size: .; j_call: TRBJ1-1; d_call: .; cdr3_nt: TGCGCCAGCAGCTTGGTTCAGGGCCGGAACACTGAAGCTTTCTTT; cdr3_aa: CASSLVQGRNTEAFF
cdr3_length: 15; v_call: TRBV9; clone_size: once; j_call: TRBJ1-6; d_call: TRBD1; cdr3_nt: TGTGCCAGCAGCGTAGGTGGGACAGGGTATTCACCCCTCCACTTT; cdr3_aa: CASSVGGTGYSPLHF
cdr3_length: 16; v_call: TRBV4-1; clone_size: .; j_call: TRBJ2-7; d_call: .; cdr3_nt: TGCGCCAGCAGCCCCCAGGCAGGGGCCGTCGCGTACGAGCAGTACTTC; cdr3_aa: CASSPQAGAVAYEQYF
cdr3_length: 15; v_call: TRBV2; clone_size: .; j_call: TRBJ2-5; d_call: TRBD2; cdr3_nt: TGTGCCAGCAGTGCCAGCGGGACCCAGGGAGAGACCCAGTACTTC; cdr3_aa: CASSASGTQGETQYF
cdr3_length: 15; v_call: TRBV19; clone_size: .; j_call: TRBJ2-1; d_call: .; cdr3_nt: TGTGCCAGTACCTCCGGGACACTAAGGTACAATGAGCAGTTCTTC; cdr3_aa: CASTSGTLRYNEQFF
cdr3_length: 15; v_call: TRBV21-1; clone_size: .; j_call: TRBJ2-2; d_call: .; cdr3_nt: TGTGCCAGCAGCTACCAGGGGGTGGACACCGGGGAGCTGTTTTTT; cdr3_aa: CASSYQGVDTGELFF
cdr3_length: 14; v_call: TRBV7-9; clone_size: .; j_call: TRBJ1-4; d_call: TRBD1; cdr3_nt: TGTGCCAGCAGCTTTTCAGGGGGCGGTGAAAAACTGTTTTTT; cdr3_aa: CASSFSGGGEKLFF
cdr3_length: 16; v_call: TRBV27; clone_size: .; j_call: TRBJ2-5; d_call: TRBD1; cdr3_nt: TGTGCCAGCAGCCCCGGGACAGGGGGAGGTTGGGAGACCCAGTACTTC; cdr3_aa: CASSPGTGGGWETQYF
cdr3_length: 11; v_call: TRBV24-1; clone_size: .; j_call: TRBJ1-2; d_call: .; cdr3_nt: TGTGCCACAAGGACAGCTTATGGCTACACCTTC; cdr3_aa: CATRTAYGYTF
cdr3_length: 12; v_call: TRBV2; clone_size: .; j_call: TRBJ2-5; d_call: TRBD1; cdr3_nt: TGTGCCAGCAGGACAGGGGAAGAGACCCAGTACTTC; cdr3_aa: CASRTGEETQYF
cdr3_length: 16; v_call: TRBV11-2; clone_size: .; j_call: TRBJ2-7; d_call: TRBD1; cdr3_nt: TGTGCCAGCAGCTCCTTCCGGACAGGGGACATCTACGAGCAGTACTTC; cdr3_aa: CASSSFRTGDIYEQYF
cdr3_length: 11; v_call: TRBV20-1; clone_size: once; j_call: TRBJ2-7; d_call: .; cdr3_nt: TGCAGTGCCTTAGACAGTTACGAGCAGTACTTC; cdr3_aa: CSALDSYEQYF
cdr3_length: 15; v_call: TRBV10-3; clone_size: .; j_call: TRBJ2-3; d_call: TRBD2; cdr3_nt: TGTGCCATCAGTGAGGGAGCGGGGAGGCCGGATACGCAGTATTTT; cdr3_aa: CAISEGAGRPDTQYF
cdr3_length: 11; v_call: TRBV5-8; clone_size: .; j_call: TRBJ2-1; d_call: .; cdr3_nt: TGTGCCAGCAGTCACTCAAATGAGCAGTTCTTC; cdr3_aa: CASSHSNEQFF
cdr3_length: 13; v_call: TRBV11-2; clone_size: .; j_call: TRBJ2-7; d_call: TRBD1; cdr3_nt: TGTGCCAGCAGCCTTGACAGGGCCTACGAGCAGTACTTC; cdr3_aa: CASSLDRAYEQYF
cdr3_length: 12; v_call: TRBV11-2; clone_size: .; j_call: TRBJ2-7; d_call: .; cdr3_nt: TGTGCCAGCAGCTTAGTCCCCAGCGAGCAGTACTTC; cdr3_aa: CASSLVPSEQYF